This T cell receptor beta chain was recorded in a study of blood T cell repertoires in COVID-19. The CDR3 is 17 amino acids. Trimming took off 1 base at V and 2 bases at J, with 18 bases between the two ends. Germline V lookup: CDR1 SGHAT, CDR2 FQNNGV. Assay: immunoSEQ multiplex PCR; the TCRdb copy retains only in-frame clones and omits some. This sample has roughly 100,000 clones, with about 92% found just once. Sequenced sample: peripheral blood. V gene TRBV11-2 combines with J gene TRBJ2-7, with D perhaps matching TRBD1 (8 bases). The receptor comes from an elderly woman in a cohort sampled during active COVID-19. The CDR3 DNA reads TGTGCCAGCAGCTTAGCCCTGCTACAGGGGGGGACCTACGAGCAGTACTTC. Its translation: CASSLALLQGGTYEQYF.